These T cell receptor beta chains were read from a single sample in a study of blood T cells in healthy people across ages. From the 5' RACE reads, TCRdb called clonotypes with MiXCR, one entry per CDR3 protein. The table includes fewer than 650,000 distinct CDR3 sequences, 27% detected once. The sample also formed part of further work on T cells of mothers and their children.

The sample was blood. The source of these receptors is a boy under 10 years old in good health. CDR3s include the opening cysteine and the closing phenylalanine or tryptophan. D genes are given only for firm matches. Size values are once, few and many counts, or a class for expanded clones, and some rows have none.

J	size	D	V	DNA	CDR3
TRBJ1-2	-	-	TRBV10-1	TGCGCCAGCAGTGATTGGAACTATGGCTACACCTTC	CASSDWNYGYTF
TRBJ1-1	few	-	TRBV27	TGTGCCAGCACCCATCTAACACGGTCTGAGAACACTGAAGCTTTCTTT	CASTHLTRSENTEAFF
TRBJ2-7	-	TRBD1	TRBV12-3/TRBV12-4	TGTGCCAGCAGTTTGGGGACAGGGGGAGACGAGCAGTACTTC	CASSLGTGGDEQYF
TRBJ2-1	-	TRBD2	TRBV7-9	TGTGCCAGCAGCATCCTAGCGGGAGGGCTGAGTGAGCAGTTCTTC	CASSILAGGLSEQFF
TRBJ2-3	few	TRBD2	TRBV30	TGTGCCTGGAGTGTCACTAGCGGGTCCGATACGCAGTATTTT	CAWSVTSGSDTQYF
TRBJ2-7	-	-	TRBV20-1	TGCAGTGCTACAGAGGTCACCTACGAGCGGTACTTC	CSATEVTYERYF
TRBJ2-5	once	TRBD2	TRBV19	TGTGCCAGTAGTACGCACGGGACTAGCGGACAAGAGACCCAGTACTTC	CASSTHGTSGQETQYF
TRBJ2-1	-	TRBD1	TRBV29-1	TGCAGCGTTGACCGAGGACAGGTTTGGGGGAATGAGCAGTTCTTC	CSVDRGQVWGNEQFF
TRBJ1-5	-	TRBD1	TRBV28	TGTGCCAGCAGTCCGGGACAGATTTTTTATGGCAATCAGCCCCAGCATTTT	CASSPGQIFYGNQPQHF
TRBJ2-2	few	-	TRBV9	TGTGCCAGCAGCGTAGTGCAAAACACCGGGGAGCTGTTTTTT	CASSVVQNTGELFF
TRBJ2-7	few	-	TRBV10-3	TGTGCCATCAGTGAACTCTCGGCGTTAAGCTCCTACGAGCAGTACTTC	CAISELSALSSYEQYF
TRBJ1-1	-	TRBD1	TRBV10-3	TGTGCCATCAGTGAGTGGACAGGGGGGAACACTGAAGCTTTCTTT	CAISEWTGGNTEAFF
TRBJ2-4	-	-	TRBV20-1	TGCAGTGCCAAGGGACCTACAGGGCTCGGAAACATTCAGTACTTC	CSAKGPTGLGNIQYF
TRBJ1-2	-	-	TRBV5-1	TGCGCCAGCAGCTTGGAGGGAAAAGGCTATGGCTACACCTTC	CASSLEGKGYGYTF
TRBJ2-3	few	TRBD2	TRBV30	TGTGCCTGCTATAGCGGGAGAACCCCAGATACGCAGTATTTT	CACYSGRTPDTQYF
TRBJ2-3	-	TRBD2	TRBV29-1	TGCAGCGTATCCGGGGGGAAGGATACGCAGTATTTT	CSVSGGKDTQYF
TRBJ2-7	few	-	TRBV27	TGTGCCAGCAGTTTGATCCCAGGGCACAAAGCCTACGAGCAGTACTTC	CASSLIPGHKAYEQYF
TRBJ2-1	-	-	TRBV2	TGTGCCAGCGGGAAAAGTTTCTACAATGAGCAGTTCTTC	CASGKSFYNEQFF
TRBJ2-6	-	TRBD1	TRBV20-1	TGCAGTGCTAGAACACAGGGGTCTGGGGCCAACGTCCTGACTTTC	CSARTQGSGANVLTF
TRBJ2-1	-	-	TRBV11-3	TGTGCCAGCAGCTGGCGTTACAACCCTAATACCTTTGAGCAGTTCTTC	CASSWRYNPNTFEQFF
TRBJ2-1	-	TRBD1	TRBV5-1	TGCGCCAGCAGCCTTTTAGGACAGGGGGTTTACAATGAGCAGTTCTTC	CASSLLGQGVYNEQFF
TRBJ2-4	-	TRBD1	TRBV19	TGTGCCAGTAGTAGCCCTAACAGGGGCCTAGCCAAAAACATTCAGTACTTC	CASSSPNRGLAKNIQYF
TRBJ2-5	-	-	TRBV2	TGTGCCAGCAATGAGACCCAGTACTTC	CASNETQYF
TRBJ1-5	once	-	TRBV7-2	TGTACCAGCAGCCTCCGACGGTACAATCAGCCCCAGCATTTT	CTSSLRRYNQPQHF